This T cell receptor beta chain was sequenced during a study of blood T cell repertoires in COVID-19. The V gene's germline CDR1 is ENHRY and CDR2 SYGVKD. The CDR3 is made up of 14 amino acids. V lost 10 bases, J lost 8 bases, and 14 bases stayed unmatched. Method: immunoSEQ multiplex PCR; TCRdb's copy keeps in-frame clones and lacks some. The table includes 150,000 to 200,000 clones, about 87% detected once. The chain has TRBV10-3 and TRBJ1-2; 9 bases are shared with TRBD1. Sequencing input: peripheral blood. The sequence came from a woman in her seventies with COVID-19, enrolled during active disease. The CDR3 here is CASHPPGTGKGYTF. DNA for the CDR3: TGTGCCAGCCACCCTCCGGGGACAGGGAAGGGCTACACCTTC.